Detailed here is one T cell receptor (beta chain). Its antigen remains unidentified. This specimen belongs to a study of OX40 agonist ivuxolimab in advanced cancers. Overall study context: An agonistic human IgG2 monoclonal antibody against OX40 (CD134) was given. Patients undergoing dose escalation presented with hepatocellular carcinoma, melanoma, renal cell or head and neck cancer.

Patients were ruled out by autoimmune disease history or systemic immunosuppression. Profiled with immunoSEQ multiplex PCR; TCRdb holds only in-frame clones, not every one. The sample yields 68,000 or so clones, about 89% seen once. V gave up 5 bases and J gave up 0 bases, with 6 bases separating them. Germline assignment: CDR1 SGHAT and CDR2 FQNNGV. The CDR3 consists of 13 residues. Study-level results: Circulating CD4+ and CD8+ T cells showed clonal expansion by week 6 at 0.1 to 3.0 mg/kg.

The starting material was CD4+ or CD8+ T cells sorted from blood, obtained in a trial of the OX40 agonist ivuxolimab. The gene calls are TRBV11-2 and TRBJ2-3; D remains unclear. This TCR came from an adult with an advanced solid tumor such as melanoma, head and neck, liver or kidney cancer. The CDR3 protein is CASSRESTDTQYF. The CDR3 region has the DNA TGTGCCAGCAGCCGAGAGAGCACAGATACGCAGTATTTT.